This T cell receptor (beta chain) was captured in a study of blood T cells in healthy people across ages. PCR was performed a second time for roughly 6 to 12 cycles using a sample-barcoded 5' primer and a J-beta primer mix. Each single sample gave us at least 2.5 million CDR3-containing paired-end reads. TCRdb re-called the 5' RACE reads through MiXCR, storing one row per CDR3 protein. The table has about 970,000 distinct CDR3 sequences, about 51% seen once. The CDR3 is 13 residues long. CDR1 is LNHNV and CDR2 is YYDKDF in the germline V gene (reference sequence). The donors, all healthy, were Caucasians living in Russia, aged roughly 6 to 95. Every sample had a minimum of 6 million PBMCs isolated.

The TCR was taken from a woman aged 55 to 70 in good health. The sequencing sample was made of blood. V is TRBV15 and J is TRBJ2-4; either TRBD1 or TRBD2 may fit D (5 bases each). The J call may be incorrect, as the DNA end agrees better with TRBJ2-7. The DNA for the CDR3 is TGTGCCACCAGTGTCCGAGGGGACTACGAGCAGTACTTC. It is translated as CATSVRGDYEQYF.